This TCR beta chain emerged from a study of Ad26.COV2.S vaccination and SARS-CoV-2 variants. Findings and limits, study-wide: Reports say spike-specific CD8+ and CD4+ T cell responses covered substantial breadth after vaccination. Recipients of either vaccine or placebo displayed similar breadth of non-spike TCRs.

Sequencing was performed with immunoSEQ multiplex PCR; in TCRdb, only in-frame clones are kept and a portion is missing. The profile shows a few hundred thousand clones, around 89% of them singletons. Sample treatment: roughly 19 received Ad26.COV2.S at low or high dose, single or two shots; 5 received placebo; per-sample allocation not given. Samples came from day 63 after the first vaccine or placebo injection. This Boston cohort included adults aged 18-55 years. The shot given was an Ad26 vector that makes Wuhan-strain SARS-CoV-2 spike. The V end lost 2 bases, the J end lost 4 bases, and 15 bases lay between the germline ends. The CDR3 is 15 amino acids. Germline loops: CDR1 SGDLS, CDR2 YYNGEE. Details on this clone: The antigen is unknown.

This receptor was identified in a person aged 18 to 65 who received the Ad26.COV2.S COVID-19 vaccine or a placebo. This sample comprised peripheral blood, obtained in a trial of Ad26.COV2.S vaccine versus placebo. V gene TRBV9 combines with J gene TRBJ1-2, with D possibly TRBD1 on 6 matching bases. Here the CDR3 DNA reads TGTGCCAGCAGCGTTTCGAAGGCCAGGGGCTATGGCTACACCTTC. It is translated as CASSVSKARGYGYTF.